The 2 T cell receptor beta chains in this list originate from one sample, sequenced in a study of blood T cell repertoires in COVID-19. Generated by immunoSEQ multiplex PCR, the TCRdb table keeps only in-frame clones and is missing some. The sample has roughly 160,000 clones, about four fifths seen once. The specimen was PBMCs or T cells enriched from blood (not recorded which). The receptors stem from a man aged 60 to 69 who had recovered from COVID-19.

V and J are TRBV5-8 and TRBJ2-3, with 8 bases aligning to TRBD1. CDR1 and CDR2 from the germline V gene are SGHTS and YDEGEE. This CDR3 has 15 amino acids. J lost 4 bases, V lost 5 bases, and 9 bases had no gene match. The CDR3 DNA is TGTGCCAGCAGTTCCCAGGGGGCGCTCGCAGATACGCAGTATTTT. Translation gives CASSSQGALADTQYF. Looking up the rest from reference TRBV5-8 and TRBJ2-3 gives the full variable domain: EAGVTQSPTHLIKTRGQQATLRCSPISGHTSVYWYQQALGLGLQFLLWYDEGEERNRGNFPPRFSGRQFPNYSSELNVNALELEDSALYLCASSSQGALADTQYFGPGTRLTVL.

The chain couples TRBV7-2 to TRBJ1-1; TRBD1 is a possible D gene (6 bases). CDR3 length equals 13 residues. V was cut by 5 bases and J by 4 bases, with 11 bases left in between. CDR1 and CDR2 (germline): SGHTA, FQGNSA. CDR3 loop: CASSQQGGTEAFF. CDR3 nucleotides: TGTGCCAGCAGCCAACAGGGCGGCACTGAAGCTTTCTTT.